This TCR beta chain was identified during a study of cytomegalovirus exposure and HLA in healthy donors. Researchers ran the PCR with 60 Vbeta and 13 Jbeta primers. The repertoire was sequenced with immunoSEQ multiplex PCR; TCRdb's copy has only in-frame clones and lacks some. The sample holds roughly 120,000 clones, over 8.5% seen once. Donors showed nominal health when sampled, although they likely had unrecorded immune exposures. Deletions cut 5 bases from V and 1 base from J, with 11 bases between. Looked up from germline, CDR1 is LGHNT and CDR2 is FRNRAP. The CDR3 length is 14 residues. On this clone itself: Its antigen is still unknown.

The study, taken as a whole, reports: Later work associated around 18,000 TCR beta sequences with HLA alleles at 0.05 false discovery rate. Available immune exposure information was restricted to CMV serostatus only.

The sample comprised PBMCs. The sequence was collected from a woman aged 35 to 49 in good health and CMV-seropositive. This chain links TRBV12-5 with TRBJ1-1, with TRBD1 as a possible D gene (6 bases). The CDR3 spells CASGPGAANTEAFF. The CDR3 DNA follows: TGTGCTAGTGGTCCAGGGGCGGCGAACACTGAAGCTTTCTTT.